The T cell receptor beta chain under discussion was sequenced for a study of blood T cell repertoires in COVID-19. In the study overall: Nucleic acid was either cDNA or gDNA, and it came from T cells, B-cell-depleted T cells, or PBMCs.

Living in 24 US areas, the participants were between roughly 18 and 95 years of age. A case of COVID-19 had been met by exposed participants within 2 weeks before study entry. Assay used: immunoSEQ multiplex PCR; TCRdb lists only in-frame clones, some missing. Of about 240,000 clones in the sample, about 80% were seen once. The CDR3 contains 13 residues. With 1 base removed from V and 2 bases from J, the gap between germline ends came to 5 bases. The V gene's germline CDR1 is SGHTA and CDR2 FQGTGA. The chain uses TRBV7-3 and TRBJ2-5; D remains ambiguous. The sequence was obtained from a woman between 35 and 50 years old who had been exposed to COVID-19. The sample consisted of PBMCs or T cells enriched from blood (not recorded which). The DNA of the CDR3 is TGTGCCAGCAGCTTAATCAGTCAAGAGACCCAGTACTTC. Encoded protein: CASSLISQETQYF.